The entry below describes one T cell receptor (beta chain). This sample is drawn from a study of blood T cell repertoires in COVID-19. Produced via immunoSEQ multiplex PCR; TCRdb's table is partial and in-frame only. Here the sample spans 70,000 to 90,000 clones, around 79% being singletons. The V and J ends lost 5 bases and 9 bases respectively, with 11 bases between them. CDR3 size: 13 residues. Germline assignment: CDR1 MDHEN and CDR2 SYDVKM. The chain couples TRBV28 to TRBJ1-6; D might be TRBD1 (5 bases). The origin of this receptor is a human donor in a cohort sampled during active COVID-19. Sequencing input: peripheral blood. The CDR3 DNA sequence: TGTGCCAGCAGTGTCCCGGGGGGTTCACCCCTCCACTTT. It encodes CASSVPGGSPLHF.